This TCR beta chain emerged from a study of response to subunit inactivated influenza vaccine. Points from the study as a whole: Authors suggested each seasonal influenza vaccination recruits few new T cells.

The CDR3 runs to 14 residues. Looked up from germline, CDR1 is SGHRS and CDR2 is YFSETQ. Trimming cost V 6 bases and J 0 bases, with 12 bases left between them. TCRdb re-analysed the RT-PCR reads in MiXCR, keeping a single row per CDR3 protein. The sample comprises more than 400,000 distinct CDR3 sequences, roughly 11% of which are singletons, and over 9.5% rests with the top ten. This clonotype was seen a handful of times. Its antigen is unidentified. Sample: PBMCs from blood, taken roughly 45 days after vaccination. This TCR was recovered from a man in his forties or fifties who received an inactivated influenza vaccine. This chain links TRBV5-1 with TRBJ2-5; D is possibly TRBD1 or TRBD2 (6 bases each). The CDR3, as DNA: TGCGCCAGCACGGGGGCCGTGTACCAAGAGACCCAGTACTTC. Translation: CASTGAVYQETQYF.